The present TCR beta chain was sequenced within a study of blood T cell repertoires in COVID-19. About the research overall: Samples came from the United States, Italy and Spain, spanning acute and convalescent COVID-19. From T cells, B-cell-depleted T cells, or PBMCs came the material, which was cDNA or gDNA.

Methods used by the authors: From reference gene primer amplification, estimates of nucleated cell counts were derived. Sequenced by immunoSEQ multiplex PCR; TCRdb stores in-frame clones only, minus some. The D gene and trimming were derived from the DNA, and the V and J assignments and clone size from that table. The table records roughly 230,000 clones, around four fifths of them present only once. This clone occurred many times. The receptor was derived from a woman aged 55 to 70 with active or convalescent COVID-19. Sequenced material: peripheral blood.

The CDR3 loop is CASTAQGAWYGYTF. Written as DNA, the CDR3 is TGTGCCAGCACTGCTCAGGGGGCATGGTATGGCTACACCTTC. The V gene is TRBV6-6, the J gene TRBJ1-2; 8 bases align to TRBD1. V was clipped by 7 bases and J by 5 bases; unmatched bases: 9. The V gene's germline CDR1 is MNHNY and CDR2 SVGAGI (reference sequence). The CDR3 spans 14 residues.